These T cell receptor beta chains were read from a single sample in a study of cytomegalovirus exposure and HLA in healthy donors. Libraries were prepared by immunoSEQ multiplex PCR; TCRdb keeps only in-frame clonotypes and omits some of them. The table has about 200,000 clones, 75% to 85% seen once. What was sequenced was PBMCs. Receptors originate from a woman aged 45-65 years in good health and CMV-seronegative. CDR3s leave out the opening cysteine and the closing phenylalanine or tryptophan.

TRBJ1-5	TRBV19	ASGGGRPQH
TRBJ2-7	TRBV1	TSSHAGPRGNSSYEQY
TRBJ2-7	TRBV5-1	ASSLGAGAAAERQY
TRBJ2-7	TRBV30	AWSVQLGRSYEQY
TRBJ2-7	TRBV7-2	ASSENSHAQY
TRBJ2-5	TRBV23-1	ASSDRQETQY
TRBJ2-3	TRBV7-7	ASSLWRPRAGDESSTDTQY
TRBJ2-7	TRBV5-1	ASSLGGEQY
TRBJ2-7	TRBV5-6	ASSLARDLAYEQY
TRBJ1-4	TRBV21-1	ASSKCEGARLNEKLF
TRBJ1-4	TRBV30	AWSLQRGGNEKLF
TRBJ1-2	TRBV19	ASSTGSTIYGYT